This TCR beta chain was captured in a study of shared clonotypes between healthy human individuals. V lost 1 base to trimming and J lost 4 bases, with 10 bases between them. This CDR3 comprises 15 residues. Germline V CDR1 and CDR2: SGHAT, FQNNGV. Of note for this clone: As yet, its antigen is unknown.

Findings and caveats of the study: The study drew on few donors, limiting represented genetic and exposure-history diversity. An effect of sequencing depth on clonotype sharing among donors was expected.

Unsorted PBMC contributed about 0.3 ug DNA, approximately 33,000 T cell genomes, to each replicate PCR. Bulk PBMC genomic DNA spanned ten immunoSEQ deep plates. Some clones are missing from TCRdb's copy, which holds only in-frame ones; the method was immunoSEQ multiplex PCR. The data show approximately 500,000 clones, about four fifths seen once. This chain links TRBV11-2 with TRBJ2-2; D perhaps matches TRBD1 (5 bases). The sequenced sample consisted of PBMCs. The receptor was derived from a woman aged 40 to 49 in good health. Some clones in this sample may be carry-over from other donors' samples. The CDR3 DNA sequence: TGTGCCAGCAGCTTAGTCAAGGGGCTCACCGGGGAGCTGTTTTTT. The encoded protein is CASSLVKGLTGELFF.